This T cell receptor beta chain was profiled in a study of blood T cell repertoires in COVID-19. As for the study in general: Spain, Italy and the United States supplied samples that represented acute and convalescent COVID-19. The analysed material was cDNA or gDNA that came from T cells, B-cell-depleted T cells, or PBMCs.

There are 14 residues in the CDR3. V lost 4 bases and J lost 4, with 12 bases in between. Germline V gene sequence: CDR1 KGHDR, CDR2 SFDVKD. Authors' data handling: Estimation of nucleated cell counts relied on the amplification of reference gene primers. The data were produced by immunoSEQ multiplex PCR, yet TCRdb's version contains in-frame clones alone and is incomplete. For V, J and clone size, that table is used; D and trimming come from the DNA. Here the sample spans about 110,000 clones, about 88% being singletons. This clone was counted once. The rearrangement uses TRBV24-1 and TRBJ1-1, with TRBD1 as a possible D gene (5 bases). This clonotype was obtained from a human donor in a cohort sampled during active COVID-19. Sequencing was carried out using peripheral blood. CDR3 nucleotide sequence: TGTGCCACCAGTGACGCCGTCGGGGGCACTGAAGCTTTCTTT. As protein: CATSDAVGGTEAFF.